Listed below are T cell receptor beta chains from one sample, sequenced in a study of blood T cell repertoires in COVID-19. TCRdb's table, derived via immunoSEQ multiplex PCR, lists solely in-frame clones and lacks some. The sample records 330,000 or so clones, roughly 89% being singletons. The sequenced sample was peripheral blood. These receptors all come from a man younger than 45 with COVID-19, enrolled during active disease. Both conserved end residues are part of each CDR3. D genes are given only for firm matches. Clone size, where shown, is once, few, many, or a class for clones that have expanded.

V	J	D	size	DNA	CDR3
TRBV18	TRBJ1-3	TRBD1	-	TGTGCCAGCTCACCGCTACCCCCGGGGACAGGAGAAAACACCATATATTTT	CASSPLPPGTGENTIYF
TRBV4-1	TRBJ2-1	TRBD2	-	TGCGCCAGCAGCCAGGGACTAGCGGGAATCGGTGAGCAGTTCTTC	CASSQGLAGIGEQFF
TRBV7-3	TRBJ1-5	TRBD1	-	TGTGCCAGCAGCTTAAACAGGGGAGGTCAGCCCCAGCATTTT	CASSLNRGGQPQHF
TRBV2	TRBJ2-7	-	few	TGTGCCAGCAGCGGACACTCGCCGCCCAATCCCTACGAGCAGTACTTC	CASSGHSPPNPYEQYF
TRBV5-1	TRBJ2-3	-	few	TGCGCCAGCAGCTTTAGTATAAGTAGCACAGATACGCAGTATTTT	CASSFSISSTDTQYF
TRBV9	TRBJ2-2	TRBD1	once	TGTGCCAGCAAGAAGACAGGGGAGAACACCGGGGAGCTGTTTTTT	CASKKTGENTGELFF
TRBV6-2/TRBV6-3	TRBJ2-6	-	-	TGTGCCAGCAGTAAACTAGGGTCTGGGGCCAACGTCCTGACTTTC	CASSKLGSGANVLTF
TRBV7-2	TRBJ2-1	TRBD1	-	TGTGCCAGCAGCTTCGGGCAGGGGGCCTACAATGAGCAGTTCTTC	CASSFGQGAYNEQFF
TRBV27	TRBJ1-1	-	few	TGTGCCAGCAGTTGGGGCGGTAACACTGAAGCTTTCTTT	CASSWGGNTEAFF
TRBV19	TRBJ1-1	TRBD1	few	TGTGCCAGTAGTATGCTCTCCCGAGCCCGGGACAGGGAGGACACTGAAGCTTTCTTT	CASSMLSRARDREDTEAFF
TRBV5-1	TRBJ2-1	TRBD1	-	TGCGCCAGCAGCTTTCCTCGGGACAGGGTGTTCAGCTCCTACAATGAGCAGTTCTTC	CASSFPRDRVFSSYNEQFF
TRBV7-2	TRBJ2-1	TRBD2	-	TGTGCCAGCAGCTTAGGGAGCTCGGCTAGCGGGAGTGGGGATGAGCAGTTCTTC	CASSLGSSASGSGDEQFF
TRBV2	TRBJ1-2	-	-	TGTGCCAGCAGACGCAGGGGCATGATTGGCTATGGCTACACCTTC	CASRRRGMIGYGYTF
TRBV6-2/TRBV6-3	TRBJ1-5	-	-	TGTGCCAGCAGTTCGGGGGGGAACCAGCCCCAGCATTTT	CASSSGGNQPQHF
TRBV15	TRBJ1-5	-	-	TGTGCCACCAGCAGAGGAGATCAGCCCCAGCATTTT	CATSRGDQPQHF
TRBV5-6	TRBJ1-6	-	once	TGTGCCAGCAGCTTGTTCCAGGGGAGGGCCTCACCCCTCCACTTT	CASSLFQGRASPLHF
TRBV19	TRBJ1-1	-	-	TGTGCCAGTATAGCGGGACACCTGAACACTGAAGCTTTCTTT	CASIAGHLNTEAFF
TRBV9	TRBJ1-2	-	-	TGTGCCAGCAGCGTCGGACAGATGCCCGTCGGGGGGGGCTACACCTTC	CASSVGQMPVGGGYTF
TRBV5-1	TRBJ2-7	-	few	TGCGCCAGCAGCCGTGAATTTAGTGAGGAGCAGTACTTC	CASSREFSEEQYF
TRBV5-1	TRBJ1-2	TRBD1	-	TGCGCCAGCAGCTTGTTCCCGGTTGGGACAGGGGAGAACACCTATGGCTACACCTTC	CASSLFPVGTGENTYGYTF
TRBV11-2	TRBJ2-3	-	-	TGTGCCAGCAGCCCTTCGGATACGCAGTATTTT	CASSPSDTQYF
TRBV7-2	TRBJ2-1	TRBD2	-	TGTGCCAGCAGCCTCGGGGGGGCCAGGAATGAGCAGTTCTTC	CASSLGGARNEQFF
TRBV10-3	TRBJ2-1	TRBD2	-	TGTGCCATCACCAGACTAGCCCCTACTGAGTCCAATGAGCAGTTCTTC	CAITRLAPTESNEQFF
TRBV11-2	TRBJ1-5	-	-	TGTGCCAGCAGCTTAGATCAGGGGCTAGGGCAGCCCCAGCATTTT	CASSLDQGLGQPQHF
TRBV5-4	TRBJ2-5	TRBD1	-	TGTGCCAGCAGCTTGGGGGGACAGGGCCAAGAGACCCAGTACTTC	CASSLGGQGQETQYF
TRBV11-2	TRBJ2-7	TRBD1	few	TGTGCCAGCAGGTCCGAGACAGGGAGCTCCTACGAGCAGTACTTC	CASRSETGSSYEQYF
TRBV27	TRBJ2-1	TRBD2	-	TGTGCCAGCAGTTCCCTGACTAGCGGGCCCTACAATGAGCAGTTCTTC	CASSSLTSGPYNEQFF
TRBV9	TRBJ2-3	TRBD2	once	TGTGCCAGCAGCTCGAGGGGACTAGCGGTGACAGATACGCAGTATTTT	CASSSRGLAVTDTQYF
TRBV11-3	TRBJ2-7	TRBD1	-	TGTGCCAGCAGCCCGACAGGGGCCTCCTACGAGCAGTACTTC	CASSPTGASYEQYF
TRBV10-3	TRBJ1-4	TRBD1	-	TGTGCCATCAGCGACAGGGTGATGTCTAATGAAAAACTGTTTTTT	CAISDRVMSNEKLFF
TRBV27	TRBJ1-1	TRBD1	-	TGTGCCAGGAAACCGGGACAGAGCATGAACACTGAAGCTTTCTTT	CARKPGQSMNTEAFF
TRBV4-1	TRBJ2-4	-	-	TGCGCCAGCAGCCACCCGACAGACCCTCGGAACATTCAGTACTTC	CASSHPTDPRNIQYF
TRBV29-1	TRBJ1-1	-	-	TGCAGCGTTGGGACTTCTAGACCCGGGCGGACCACTGAAGCTTTCTTT	CSVGTSRPGRTTEAFF
TRBV7-8	TRBJ1-1	-	-	TGTGCCAGCAGCTTGTCCCGGGGGGCGCGGAACACTGAAGCTTTCTTT	CASSLSRGARNTEAFF
TRBV6-2/TRBV6-3	TRBJ2-1	TRBD1	-	TGTGCCAGCAGTTACTCGGGACAGGGTATCAATGAGCAGTTCTTC	CASSYSGQGINEQFF
TRBV12-3/TRBV12-4	TRBJ1-5	-	once	TGTGCCAGCAGTTCGGGTACACATCAGCCCCAGCATTTT	CASSSGTHQPQHF
TRBV18	TRBJ2-3	-	-	TGTGCCAGCTCACACAGAGCAGACACAGATACGCAGTATTTT	CASSHRADTDTQYF
TRBV7-2	TRBJ1-5	-	-	TGTGCCAGCAGCTCAGAGTGGGCGAGCAATCAGCCCCAGCATTTT	CASSSEWASNQPQHF
TRBV11-2	TRBJ2-3	-	-	TGTGCCAGCAGCTTAGAAGTTGTTAGTGGGCTGGATACGCAGTATTTT	CASSLEVVSGLDTQYF
TRBV24-1	TRBJ2-5	TRBD1	-	TGTGCCACCAGTGAATCCGGGACAGGAGGAGAGACCCAGTACTTC	CATSESGTGGETQYF
TRBV7-9	TRBJ2-1	TRBD1	few	TGTGCCAGCACCACAAAGACAGGGGCCTACAATGAGCAGTTCTTC	CASTTKTGAYNEQFF
TRBV11-2	TRBJ2-3	-	-	TGTGCCAGCAGTCTAGTATGGCTAGGCGGCACAGATACGCAGTATTTT	CASSLVWLGGTDTQYF
TRBV10-3	TRBJ2-7	-	-	TGTGCCATCAGTGAGCCCAACCAGGGTCGCGAGCAGTACTTC	CAISEPNQGREQYF
TRBV5-1	TRBJ1-1	-	-	TGCGCCAGCAGCTTCGGGGAGAGCACTGAAGCTTTCTTT	CASSFGESTEAFF
TRBV24-1	TRBJ2-2	-	-	TGTGCCACCAGTGAGTCGGTCTACACCGGGGAGCTGTTTTTT	CATSESVYTGELFF
TRBV4-3	TRBJ1-4	TRBD1	-	TGCGCCAGCAGCCAAGGCACAGGGGGGAATGAAAAACTGTTTTTT	CASSQGTGGNEKLFF
TRBV5-8	TRBJ2-2	-	-	TGTGCCAGCACCAAGGGGCACTCAGGGCTTACCGGGGAGCTGTTTTTT	CASTKGHSGLTGELFF
TRBV28	TRBJ2-1	-	-	TGTGCCAGCAGTTTACTGGCAGGGGAGCAGTTCTTC	CASSLLAGEQFF
TRBV29-1	TRBJ2-1	TRBD2	-	TGCAGCTTGCGGACTAGCGGGAGATCTGAGCAGTTCTTC	CSLRTSGRSEQFF
TRBV6-2/TRBV6-3	TRBJ2-1	TRBD2	-	TGTGCCAGCAGCCCCCTCCCAACCCTAAGAACTAGCGGAGCAGCGTCCACCTACAATGAGCAGTTCTTC	CASSPLPTLRTSGAASTYNEQFF
TRBV5-5	TRBJ1-5	-	once	TGTGCCAGCAGCGAGACACAGGATAGCAATCAGCCCCAGCATTTT	CASSETQDSNQPQHF
TRBV7-9	TRBJ2-5	-	large	TGTGCCAGCAGCTTAAGGCAAACAGGGATGCGCGAGACCCAGTACTTC	CASSLRQTGMRETQYF
TRBV6-2/TRBV6-3	TRBJ2-7	-	-	TGTGCCAGCAGTTACTCGCATCAGGTCTACGAGCAGTACTTC	CASSYSHQVYEQYF